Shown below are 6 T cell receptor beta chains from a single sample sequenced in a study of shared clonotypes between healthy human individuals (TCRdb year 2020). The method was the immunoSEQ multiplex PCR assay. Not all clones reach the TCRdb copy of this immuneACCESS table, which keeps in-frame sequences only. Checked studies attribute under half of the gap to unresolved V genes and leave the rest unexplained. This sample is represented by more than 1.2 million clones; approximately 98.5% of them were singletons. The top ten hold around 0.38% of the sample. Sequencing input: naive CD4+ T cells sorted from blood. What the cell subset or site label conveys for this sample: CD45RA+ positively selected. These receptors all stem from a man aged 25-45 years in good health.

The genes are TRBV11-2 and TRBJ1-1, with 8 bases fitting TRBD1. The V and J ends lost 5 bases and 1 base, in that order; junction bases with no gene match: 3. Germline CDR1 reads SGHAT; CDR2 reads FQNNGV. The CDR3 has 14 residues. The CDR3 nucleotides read TGTGCCAGCAGCCCAGGGGGCACGAACACTGAAGCTTTCTTT. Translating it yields CASSPGGTNTEAFF.

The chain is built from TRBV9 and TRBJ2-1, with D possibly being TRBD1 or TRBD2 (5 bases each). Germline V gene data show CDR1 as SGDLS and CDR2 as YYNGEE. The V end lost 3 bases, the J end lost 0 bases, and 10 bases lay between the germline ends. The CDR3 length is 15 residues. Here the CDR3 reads CASSERDPSYNEQFF. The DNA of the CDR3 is TGTGCCAGCAGCGAGAGGGACCCCTCCTACAATGAGCAGTTCTTC.

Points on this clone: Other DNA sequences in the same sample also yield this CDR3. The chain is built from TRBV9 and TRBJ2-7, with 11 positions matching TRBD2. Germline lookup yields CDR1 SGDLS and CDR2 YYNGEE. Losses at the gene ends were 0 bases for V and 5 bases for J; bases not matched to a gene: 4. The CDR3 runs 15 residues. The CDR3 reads CASSVGTSGSHEQYF. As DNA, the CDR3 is TGTGCCAGCAGCGTAGGTACTAGCGGGAGCCACGAGCAGTACTTC.

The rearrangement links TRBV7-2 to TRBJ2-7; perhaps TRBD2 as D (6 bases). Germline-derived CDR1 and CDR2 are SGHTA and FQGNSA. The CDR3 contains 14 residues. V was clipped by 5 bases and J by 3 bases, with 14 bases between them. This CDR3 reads CASSAAGRDYEQYF. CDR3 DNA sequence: TGTGCCAGCAGCGCGGCAGGGCGGGACTACGAGCAGTACTTC. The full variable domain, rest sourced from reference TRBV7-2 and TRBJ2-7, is GAGVSQSPSNKVTEKGKDVELRCDPISGHTALYWYRQSLGQGLEFLIYFQGNSAPDKSGLPSDRFSAERTGGSVSTLTIQRTQQEDSAVYLCASSAAGRDYEQYFGPGTRLTVT.

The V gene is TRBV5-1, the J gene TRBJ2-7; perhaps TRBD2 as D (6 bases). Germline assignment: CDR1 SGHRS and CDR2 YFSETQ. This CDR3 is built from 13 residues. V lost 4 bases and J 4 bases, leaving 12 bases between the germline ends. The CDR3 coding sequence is TGCGCCAGCAGCCACCCCGGGACTTACGAGCAGTACTTC. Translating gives CASSHPGTYEQYF.

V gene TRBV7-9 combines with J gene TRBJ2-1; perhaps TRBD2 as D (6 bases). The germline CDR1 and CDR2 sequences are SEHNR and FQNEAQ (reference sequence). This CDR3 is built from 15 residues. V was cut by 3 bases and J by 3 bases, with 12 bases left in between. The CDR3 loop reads CASSFSSGYYNEQFF. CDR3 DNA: TGTGCCAGCAGCTTCTCCAGCGGGTACTACAATGAGCAGTTCTTC. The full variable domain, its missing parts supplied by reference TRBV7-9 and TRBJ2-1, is DTGVSQNPRHKITKRGQNVTFRCDPISEHNRLYWYRQTLGQGPEFLTYFQNEAQLEKSRLLSDRFSAERPKGSFSTLEIQRTEQGDSAMYLCASSFSSGYYNEQFFGPGTRLTVL.